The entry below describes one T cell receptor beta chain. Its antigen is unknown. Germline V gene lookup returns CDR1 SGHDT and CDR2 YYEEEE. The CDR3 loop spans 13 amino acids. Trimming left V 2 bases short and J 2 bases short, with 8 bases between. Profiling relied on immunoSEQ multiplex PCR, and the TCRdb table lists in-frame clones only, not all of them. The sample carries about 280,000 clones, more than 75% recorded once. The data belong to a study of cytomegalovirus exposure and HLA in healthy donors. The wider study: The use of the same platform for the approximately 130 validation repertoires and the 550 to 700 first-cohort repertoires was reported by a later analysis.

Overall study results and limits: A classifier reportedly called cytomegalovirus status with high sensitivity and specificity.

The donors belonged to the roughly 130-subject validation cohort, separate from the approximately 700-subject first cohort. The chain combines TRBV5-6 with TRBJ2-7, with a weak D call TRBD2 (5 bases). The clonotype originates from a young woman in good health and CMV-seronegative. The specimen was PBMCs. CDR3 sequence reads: CASSFYGTYEQYF. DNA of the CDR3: TGTGCCAGCAGCTTCTACGGGACCTACGAGCAGTACTTC.